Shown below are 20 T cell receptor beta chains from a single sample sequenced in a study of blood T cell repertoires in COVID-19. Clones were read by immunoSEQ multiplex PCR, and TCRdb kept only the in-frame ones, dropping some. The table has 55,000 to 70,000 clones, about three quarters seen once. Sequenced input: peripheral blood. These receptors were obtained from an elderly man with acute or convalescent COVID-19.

The CDR3 DNA reads TGTGCCAGCAGCTTCCAGTCCACAGATACGCAGTATTTT. Its translation: CASSFQSTDTQYF. The chain carries TRBV7-3 and TRBJ2-3; D call uncertain. The CDR3 has 13 residues. V gave up 3 bases and J gave up 2 bases, with 6 bases separating them. Looked up from germline, CDR1 is SGHTA and CDR2 is FQGTGA.

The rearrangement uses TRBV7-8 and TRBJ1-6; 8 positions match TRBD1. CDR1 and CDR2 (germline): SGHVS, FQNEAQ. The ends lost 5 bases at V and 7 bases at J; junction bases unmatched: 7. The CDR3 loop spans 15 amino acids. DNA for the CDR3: TGTGCCAGCAGCCGAGGGACAGGCGAGAATTCACCCCTCCACTTT. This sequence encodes CASSRGTGENSPLHF. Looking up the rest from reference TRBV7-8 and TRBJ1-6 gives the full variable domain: GAGVSQSPRYKVAKRGQDVALRCDPISGHVSLFWYQQALGQGPEFLTYFQNEAQLDKSGLPSDRFFAERPEGSVSTLKIQRTQQEDSAVYLCASSRGTGENSPLHFGNGTRLTVT.

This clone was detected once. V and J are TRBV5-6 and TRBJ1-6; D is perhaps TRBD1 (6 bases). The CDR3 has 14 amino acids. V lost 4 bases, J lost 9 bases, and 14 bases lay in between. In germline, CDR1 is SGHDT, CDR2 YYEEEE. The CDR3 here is CASSTAGAGSPLHF. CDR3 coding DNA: TGTGCCAGCAGCACGGCGGGGGCAGGTTCACCCCTCCACTTT.

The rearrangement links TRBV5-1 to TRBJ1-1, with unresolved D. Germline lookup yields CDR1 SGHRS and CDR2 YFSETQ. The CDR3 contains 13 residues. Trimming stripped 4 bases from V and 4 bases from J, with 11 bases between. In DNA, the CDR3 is TGCGCCAGCAGCCAACTTTCTCGCACTGAAGCTTTCTTT. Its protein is CASSQLSRTEAFF.

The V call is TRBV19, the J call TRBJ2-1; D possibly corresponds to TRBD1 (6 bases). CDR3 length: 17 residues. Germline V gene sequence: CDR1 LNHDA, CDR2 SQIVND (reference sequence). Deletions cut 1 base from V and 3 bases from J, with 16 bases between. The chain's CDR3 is CASSIGGRDWRYNEQFF. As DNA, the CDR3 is TGTGCCAGTAGTATAGGGGGGCGCGACTGGCGCTACAATGAGCAGTTCTTC.

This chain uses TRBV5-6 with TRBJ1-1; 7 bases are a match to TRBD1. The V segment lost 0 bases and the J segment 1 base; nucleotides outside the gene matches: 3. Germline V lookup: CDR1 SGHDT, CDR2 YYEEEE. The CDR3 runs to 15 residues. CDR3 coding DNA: TGTGCCAGCAGCTTGGAGACAGGGAGGAACACTGAAGCTTTCTTT. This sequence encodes CASSLETGRNTEAFF.

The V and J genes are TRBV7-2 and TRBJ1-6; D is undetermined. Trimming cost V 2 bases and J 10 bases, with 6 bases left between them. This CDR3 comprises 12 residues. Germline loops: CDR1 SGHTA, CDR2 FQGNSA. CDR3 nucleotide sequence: TGTGCCAGCAGCTTAATGCGGTCACCCCTCCACTTT. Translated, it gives CASSLMRSPLHF.

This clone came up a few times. CDR3 in amino acids: CASTPGQGNQPQHF. CDR3 DNA: TGTGCCAGCACCCCTGGACAGGGCAATCAGCCCCAGCATTTT. The chain recombines TRBV9 with TRBJ1-5; 7 positions match TRBD1. The junction had 5 bases not matched to a gene; V was cut back by 6 bases and J by 2 bases. This CDR3 comprises 14 residues. CDR1 and CDR2 (germline): SGDLS, YYNGEE.

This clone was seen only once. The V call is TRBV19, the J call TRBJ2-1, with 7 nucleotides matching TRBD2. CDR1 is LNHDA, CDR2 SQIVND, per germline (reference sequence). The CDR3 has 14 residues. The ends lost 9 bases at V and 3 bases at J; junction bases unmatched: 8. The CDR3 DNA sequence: TGTGCCAGCCGCCGGGAGGCGCGCTACAATGAGCAGTTCTTC. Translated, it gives CASRREARYNEQFF.

CDR3: CAWSVEGRGTSGPDTQYF. The CDR3 DNA reads as TGTGCCTGGAGTGTAGAGGGACGAGGGACTAGCGGCCCAGATACGCAGTATTTT. The chain is built from TRBV30 and TRBJ2-3, with 11 positions matching TRBD2. Germline V lookup: CDR1 GTSNPN, CDR2 SVGIG (reference sequence). J was trimmed by 4 bases and V by 0 bases; bases with no gene match: 12. The CDR3 has 18 residues. The whole variable domain, filled in from reference TRBV30 and TRBJ2-3, reads SQTIHQWPATLVQPVGSPLSLECTVEGTSNPNLYWYRQAAGRGLQLLFYSVGIGQISSEVPQNLSASRPQDRQFILSSKKLLLSDSGFYLCAWSVEGRGTSGPDTQYFGPGTRLTVL.

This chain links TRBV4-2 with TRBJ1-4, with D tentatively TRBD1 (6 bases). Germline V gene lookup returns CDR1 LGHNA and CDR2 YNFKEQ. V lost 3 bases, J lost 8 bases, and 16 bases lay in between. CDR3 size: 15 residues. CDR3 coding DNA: TGTGCCAGCAGCCAGAGGACAGCCGAAGCGGAAAAACTGTTTTTT. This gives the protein CASSQRTAEAEKLFF.

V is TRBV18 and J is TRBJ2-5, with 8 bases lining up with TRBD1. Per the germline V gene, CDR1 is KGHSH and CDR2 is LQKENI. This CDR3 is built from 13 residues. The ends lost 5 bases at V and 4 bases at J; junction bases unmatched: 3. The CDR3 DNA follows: TGTGCCAGCTCATTAGGACAGGGAGAGACCCAGTACTTC. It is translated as CASSLGQGETQYF. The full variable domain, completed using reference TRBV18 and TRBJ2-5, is NAGVMQNPRHLVRRRGQEARLRCSPMKGHSHVYWYRQLPEEGLKFMVYLQKENIIDESGMPKERFSAEFPKEGPSILRIQQVVRGDSAAYFCASSLGQGETQYFGPGTRLLVL.

In DNA, the CDR3 is TGTGCCTGGAGTGGGGACAGGAATTCACCCCTCCACTTT. This codes for CAWSGDRNSPLHF. The chain employs TRBV30 and TRBJ1-6; TRBD1 agrees at 8 bases. This CDR3 comprises 13 residues. After removal of 1 base from V and 7 bases from J, the junction contained 0 bases not matched to a gene. Looked up from germline, CDR1 is GTSNPN and CDR2 is SVGIG (reference sequence). The full variable domain, its missing parts supplied by reference TRBV30 and TRBJ1-6, is SQTIHQWPATLVQPVGSPLSLECTVEGTSNPNLYWYRQAAGRGLQLLFYSVGIGQISSEVPQNLSASRPQDRQFILSSKKLLLSDSGFYLCAWSGDRNSPLHFGNGTRLTVT.

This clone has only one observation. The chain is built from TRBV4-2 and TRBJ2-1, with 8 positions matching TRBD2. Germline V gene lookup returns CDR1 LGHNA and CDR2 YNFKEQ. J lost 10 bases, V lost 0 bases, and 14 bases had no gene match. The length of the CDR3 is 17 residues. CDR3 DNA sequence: TGTGCCAGCAGCCAAGATCCAACCCCACATAGCGGGAACGAGCAGTTCTTC. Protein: CASSQDPTPHSGNEQFF.

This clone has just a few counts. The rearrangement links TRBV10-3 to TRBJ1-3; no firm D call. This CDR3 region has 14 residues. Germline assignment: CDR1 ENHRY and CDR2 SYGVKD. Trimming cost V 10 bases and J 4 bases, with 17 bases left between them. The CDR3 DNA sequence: TGTGCCACCCGAGTCGAGGGCTCAGGAAACACCATATATTTT. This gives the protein CATRVEGSGNTIYF.

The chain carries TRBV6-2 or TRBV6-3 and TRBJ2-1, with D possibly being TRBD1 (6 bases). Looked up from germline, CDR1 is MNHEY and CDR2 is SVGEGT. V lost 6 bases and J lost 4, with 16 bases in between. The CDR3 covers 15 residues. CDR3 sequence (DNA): TGTGCCAGCAGCCGACCAGGGGTGTCATACAATGAGCAGTTCTTC. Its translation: CASSRPGVSYNEQFF.

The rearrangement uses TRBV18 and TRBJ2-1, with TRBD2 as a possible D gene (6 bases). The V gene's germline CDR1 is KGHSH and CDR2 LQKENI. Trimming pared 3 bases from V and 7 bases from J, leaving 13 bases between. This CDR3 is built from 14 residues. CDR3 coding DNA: TGTGCCAGCTCACCGCAAAATAGCGGAAATGAGCAGTTCTTC. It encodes CASSPQNSGNEQFF. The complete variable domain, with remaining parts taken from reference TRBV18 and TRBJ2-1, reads NAGVMQNPRHLVRRRGQEARLRCSPMKGHSHVYWYRQLPEEGLKFMVYLQKENIIDESGMPKERFSAEFPKEGPSILRIQQVVRGDSAAYFCASSPQNSGNEQFFGPGTRLTVL.

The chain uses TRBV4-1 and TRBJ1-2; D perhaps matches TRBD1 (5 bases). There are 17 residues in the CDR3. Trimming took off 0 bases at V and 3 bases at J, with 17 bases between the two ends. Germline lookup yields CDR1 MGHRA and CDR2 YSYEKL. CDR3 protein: CASSQDPGREGYYGYTF. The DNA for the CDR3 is TGCGCCAGCAGCCAAGATCCCGGCAGGGAGGGATACTATGGCTACACCTTC.

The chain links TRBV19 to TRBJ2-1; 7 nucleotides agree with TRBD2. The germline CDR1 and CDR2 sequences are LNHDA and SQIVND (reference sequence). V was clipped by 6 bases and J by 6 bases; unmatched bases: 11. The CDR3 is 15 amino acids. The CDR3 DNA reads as TGTGCCAGTAGGTCGGGCGGGAGTTTCGTCAATGAGCAGTTCTTC. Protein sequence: CASRSGGSFVNEQFF.

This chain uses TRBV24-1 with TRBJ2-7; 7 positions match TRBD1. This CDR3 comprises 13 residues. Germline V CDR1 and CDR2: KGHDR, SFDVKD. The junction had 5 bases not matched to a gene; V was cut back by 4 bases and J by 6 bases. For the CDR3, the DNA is TGTGCCACCAGTGAACCCGACAGGGCCGAGCAGTACTTC. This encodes CATSEPDRAEQYF.